This entry features one TCR beta chain sequence. Its antigen is as yet unknown. The sample comes from a study of untreated major depressive disorder. Study-level findings and limits: Compared with controls, depressed patients showed more TRBV05-01 (Vbeta 5.1) usage in CD4+ T cells.

Data came from immunoSEQ multiplex PCR; TCRdb stores just in-frame clones and leaves some out. The sample holds more than 25,000 clones; over 80% are singletons and the top ten take roughly 0.72%. This CDR3 contains 15 residues. Germline CDR1 is MNHEY and CDR2 is SVGAGI. V was trimmed by 6 bases and J by 6 bases, leaving 19 bases between them. The sequencing input was CD4+ T cells from PBMCs. The chain links TRBV6-5 to TRBJ2-3; weak D call: TRBD2 (7 bases). The clonotype comes from a woman aged 25 to 39 with major depressive disorder. The CDR3: CASSLNGGPSDTQYF. The CDR3 region has the DNA TGTGCCAGCAGCCTAAACGGGGGGCCTTCGGATACGCAGTATTTT.